This entry describes one T cell receptor (beta chain). The data were taken from a study of blood T cell repertoires in COVID-19. The table came from immunoSEQ multiplex PCR; TCRdb's copy has only in-frame clones and leaves some out. The sample includes 300,000 to 350,000 clones, about 87% of them seen just once. Assignment of participants to cohorts was predicated upon participant-reported clinical history. The germline V gene encodes CDR1 SGHDT and CDR2 YYEEEE. Trimming took 2 bases from V and 18 from J, leaving 15 bases between them. The length of the CDR3 is 12 residues. Sequenced input: PBMCs or T cells enriched from blood (not recorded which). The source of this sequence is a woman aged 18-35 years who had recovered from COVID-19. The chain combines TRBV5-6 with TRBJ1-6; no definite D call. In nucleotides, the CDR3 is TGTGCCAGCAGCTTCGAGGGCCTGGTTTCCCACTTT. This sequence encodes CASSFEGLVSHF.